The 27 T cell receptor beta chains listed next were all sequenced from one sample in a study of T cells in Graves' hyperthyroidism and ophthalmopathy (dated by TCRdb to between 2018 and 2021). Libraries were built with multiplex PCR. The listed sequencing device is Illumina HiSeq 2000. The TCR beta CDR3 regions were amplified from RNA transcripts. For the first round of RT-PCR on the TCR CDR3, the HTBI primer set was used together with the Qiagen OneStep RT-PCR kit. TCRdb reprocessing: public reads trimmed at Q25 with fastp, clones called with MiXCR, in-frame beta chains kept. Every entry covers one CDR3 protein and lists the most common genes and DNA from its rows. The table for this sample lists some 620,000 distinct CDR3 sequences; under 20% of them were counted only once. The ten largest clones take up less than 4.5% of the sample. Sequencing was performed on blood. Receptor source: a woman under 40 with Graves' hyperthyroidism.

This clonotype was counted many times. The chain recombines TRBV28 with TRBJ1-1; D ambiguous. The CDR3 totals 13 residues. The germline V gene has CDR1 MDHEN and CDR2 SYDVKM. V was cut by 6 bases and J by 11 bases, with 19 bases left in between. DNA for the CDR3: TGTGCCAGCAGCCTAGGACGATCCGGAGGGGCTTTCTTT. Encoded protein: CASSLGRSGGAFF.

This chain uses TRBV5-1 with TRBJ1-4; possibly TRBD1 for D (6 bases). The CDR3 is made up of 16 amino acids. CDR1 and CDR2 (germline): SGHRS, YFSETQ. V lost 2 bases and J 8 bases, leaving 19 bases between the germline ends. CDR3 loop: CASSFEAQGSGEKLFF. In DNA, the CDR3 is TGCGCCAGCAGCTTCGAAGCGCAGGGGTCCGGGGAAAAACTGTTTTTT.

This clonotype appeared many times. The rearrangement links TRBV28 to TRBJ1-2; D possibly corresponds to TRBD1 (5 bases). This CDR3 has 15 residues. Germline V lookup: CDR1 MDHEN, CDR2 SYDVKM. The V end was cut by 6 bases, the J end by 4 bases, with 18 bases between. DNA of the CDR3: TGTGCCAGCAGGGGCGACCGGGACGGGTTCTATGGCTACACCTTC. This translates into CASRGDRDGFYGYTF.

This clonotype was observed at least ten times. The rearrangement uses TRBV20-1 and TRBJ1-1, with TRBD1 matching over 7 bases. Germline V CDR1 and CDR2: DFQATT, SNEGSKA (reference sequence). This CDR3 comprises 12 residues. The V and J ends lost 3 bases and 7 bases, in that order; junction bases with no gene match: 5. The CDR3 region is CSARVRGYEAFF. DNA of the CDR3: TGCAGTGCTAGGGTCAGGGGGTATGAAGCTTTCTTT.

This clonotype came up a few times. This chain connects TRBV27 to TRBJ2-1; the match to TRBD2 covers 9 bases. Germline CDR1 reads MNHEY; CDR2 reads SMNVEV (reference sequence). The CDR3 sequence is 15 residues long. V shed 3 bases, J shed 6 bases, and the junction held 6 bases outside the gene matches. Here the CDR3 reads CASSFGSGSINEQFF. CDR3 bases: TGTGCCAGCAGTTTTGGTAGCGGGAGTATCAATGAGCAGTTCTTC.

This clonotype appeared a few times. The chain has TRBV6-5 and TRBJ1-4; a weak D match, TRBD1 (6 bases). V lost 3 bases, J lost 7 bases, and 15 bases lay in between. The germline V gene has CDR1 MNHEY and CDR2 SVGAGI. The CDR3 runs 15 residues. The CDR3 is CASSYPTGSREKLFF. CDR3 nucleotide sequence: TGTGCCAGCAGTTATCCGACAGGAAGTCGTGAAAAACTGTTTTTT.

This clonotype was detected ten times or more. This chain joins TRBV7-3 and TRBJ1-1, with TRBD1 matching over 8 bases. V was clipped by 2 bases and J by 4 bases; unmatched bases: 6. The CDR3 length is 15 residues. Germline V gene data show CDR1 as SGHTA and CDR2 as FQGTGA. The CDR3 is CASSLEGGQGTEAFF. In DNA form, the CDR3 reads TGTGCCAGCAGCTTAGAAGGCGGACAGGGCACTGAAGCTTTCTTT.

The CDR3 DNA sequence: TGTGCCAGCAGTTTAAGGTCAGGGAACACCGGGGAGCTGTTTTTT. Translation gives CASSLRSGNTGELFF. The V and J genes are TRBV12-3 or TRBV12-4 and TRBJ2-2; D is unclear. The CDR3 runs 15 residues. Trimming shortened V by 2 bases and J by 1 base, and 8 bases separated the two germline ends.

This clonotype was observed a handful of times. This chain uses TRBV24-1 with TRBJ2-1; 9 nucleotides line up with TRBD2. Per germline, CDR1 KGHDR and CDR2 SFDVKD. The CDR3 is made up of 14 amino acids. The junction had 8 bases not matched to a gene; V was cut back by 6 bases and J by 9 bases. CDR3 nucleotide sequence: TGTGCCACCAGTCGGTCTAGCGGGATAGGTGAGCAGTTCTTC. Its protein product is CATSRSSGIGEQFF.

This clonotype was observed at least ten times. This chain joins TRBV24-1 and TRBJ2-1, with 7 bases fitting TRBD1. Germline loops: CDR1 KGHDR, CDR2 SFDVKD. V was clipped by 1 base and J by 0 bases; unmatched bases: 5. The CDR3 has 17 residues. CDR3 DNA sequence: TGTGCCACCAGTGATTTCTCCCGGGACAGCTCCTACAATGAGCAGTTCTTC. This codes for CATSDFSRDSSYNEQFF.

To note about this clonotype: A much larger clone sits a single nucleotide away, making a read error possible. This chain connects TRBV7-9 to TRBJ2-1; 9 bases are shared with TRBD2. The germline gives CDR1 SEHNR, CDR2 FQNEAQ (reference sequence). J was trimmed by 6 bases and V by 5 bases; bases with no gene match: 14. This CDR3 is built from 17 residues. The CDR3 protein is CASSNIWELAGSNEQFF. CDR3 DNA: TGTGCCAGCAGCAACATCTGGGAACTAGCGGGTTCCAATGAGCAGTTCTTC.

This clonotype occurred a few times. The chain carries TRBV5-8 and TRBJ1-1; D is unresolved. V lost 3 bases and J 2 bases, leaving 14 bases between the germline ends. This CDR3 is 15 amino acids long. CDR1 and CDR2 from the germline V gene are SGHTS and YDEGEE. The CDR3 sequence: CASSSTTQTNTEAFF. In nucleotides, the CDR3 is TGTGCCAGCAGCTCCACTACACAAACTAACACTGAAGCTTTCTTT.

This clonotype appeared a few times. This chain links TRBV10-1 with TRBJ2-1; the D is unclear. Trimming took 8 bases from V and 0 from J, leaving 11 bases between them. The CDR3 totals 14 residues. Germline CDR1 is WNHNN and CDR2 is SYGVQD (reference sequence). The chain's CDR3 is CASLDASSYNEQFF. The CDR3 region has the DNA TGCGCCAGCTTGGACGCTAGCTCCTACAATGAGCAGTTCTTC.

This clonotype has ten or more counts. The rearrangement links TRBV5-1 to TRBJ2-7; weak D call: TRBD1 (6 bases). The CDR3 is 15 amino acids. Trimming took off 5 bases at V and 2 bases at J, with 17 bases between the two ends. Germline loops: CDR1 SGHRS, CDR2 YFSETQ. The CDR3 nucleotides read TGCGCCAGCAGAGAATCACCGGGACAAACCTACGAGCAGTACTTC. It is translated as CASRESPGQTYEQYF.

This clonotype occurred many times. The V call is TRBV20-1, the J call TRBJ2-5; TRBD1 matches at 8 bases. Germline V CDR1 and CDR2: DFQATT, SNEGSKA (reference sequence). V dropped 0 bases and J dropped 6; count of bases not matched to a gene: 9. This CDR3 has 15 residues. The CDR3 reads CSARDRGQLIKTQYF. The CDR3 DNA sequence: TGCAGTGCTAGAGACAGGGGGCAACTGATAAAGACCCAGTACTTC.

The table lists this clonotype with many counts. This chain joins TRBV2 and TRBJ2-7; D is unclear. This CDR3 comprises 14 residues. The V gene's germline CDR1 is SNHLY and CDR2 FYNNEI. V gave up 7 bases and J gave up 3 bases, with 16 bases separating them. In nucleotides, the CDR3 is TGTGCCAGCAACTTTTTCCAGGACGTCTACGAGCAGTACTTC. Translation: CASNFFQDVYEQYF.

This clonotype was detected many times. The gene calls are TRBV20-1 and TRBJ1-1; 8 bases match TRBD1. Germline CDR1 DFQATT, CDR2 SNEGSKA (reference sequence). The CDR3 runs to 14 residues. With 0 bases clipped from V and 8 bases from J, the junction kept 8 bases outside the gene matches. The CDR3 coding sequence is TGCAGTGCTAGAGATCTCAGGGGGCGCGGGGAAGCTTTCTTT. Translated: CSARDLRGRGEAFF.

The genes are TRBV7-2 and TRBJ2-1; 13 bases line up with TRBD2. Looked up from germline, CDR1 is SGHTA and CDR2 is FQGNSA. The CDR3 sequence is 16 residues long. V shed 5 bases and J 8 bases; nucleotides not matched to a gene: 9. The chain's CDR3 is CASSPGLAGVLDEQFF. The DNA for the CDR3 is TGTGCCAGCAGCCCCGGACTAGCGGGAGTTCTGGATGAGCAGTTCTTC.

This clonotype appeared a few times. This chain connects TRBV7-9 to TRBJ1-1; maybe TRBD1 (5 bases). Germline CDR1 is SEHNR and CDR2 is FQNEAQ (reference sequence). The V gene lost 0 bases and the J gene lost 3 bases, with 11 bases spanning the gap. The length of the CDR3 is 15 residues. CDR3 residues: CASSLAFGGYTEAFF. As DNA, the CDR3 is TGTGCCAGCAGCTTAGCATTTGGGGGATACACTGAAGCTTTCTTT.

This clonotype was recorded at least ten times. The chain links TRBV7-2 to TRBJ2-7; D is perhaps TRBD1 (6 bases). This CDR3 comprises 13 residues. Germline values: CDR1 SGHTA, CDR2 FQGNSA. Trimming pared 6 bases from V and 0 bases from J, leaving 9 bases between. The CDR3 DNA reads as TGTGCCAGCAGTTTGGACAGCTCCTACGAGCAGTACTTC. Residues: CASSLDSSYEQYF.

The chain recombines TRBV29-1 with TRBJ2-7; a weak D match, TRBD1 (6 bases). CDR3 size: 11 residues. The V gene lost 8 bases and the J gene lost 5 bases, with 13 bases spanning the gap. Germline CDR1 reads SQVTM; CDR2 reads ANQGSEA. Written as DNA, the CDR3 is TGCAGCATCCGGGACATGGACGAGCAGTACTTC. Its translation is CSIRDMDEQYF.

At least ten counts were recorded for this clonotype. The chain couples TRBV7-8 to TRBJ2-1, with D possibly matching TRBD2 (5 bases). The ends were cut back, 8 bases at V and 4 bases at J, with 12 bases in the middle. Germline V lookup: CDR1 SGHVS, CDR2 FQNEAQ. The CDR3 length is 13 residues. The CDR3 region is CASGERKYNEQFF. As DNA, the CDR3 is TGTGCCAGCGGCGAGCGGAAATACAATGAGCAGTTCTTC.

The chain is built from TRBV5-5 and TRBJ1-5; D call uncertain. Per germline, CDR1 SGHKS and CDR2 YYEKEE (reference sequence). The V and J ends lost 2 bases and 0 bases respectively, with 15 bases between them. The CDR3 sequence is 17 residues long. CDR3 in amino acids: CASSLQWESPSNQPQHF. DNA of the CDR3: TGTGCCAGCAGCTTACAATGGGAGTCCCCTAGCAATCAGCCCCAGCATTTT.

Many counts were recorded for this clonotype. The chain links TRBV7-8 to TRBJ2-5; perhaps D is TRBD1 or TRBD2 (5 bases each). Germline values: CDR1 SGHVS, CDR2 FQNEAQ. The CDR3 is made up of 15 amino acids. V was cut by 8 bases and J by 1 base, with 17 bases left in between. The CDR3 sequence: CASGEGTSSQETQYF. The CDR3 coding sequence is TGTGCCAGCGGGGAAGGGACCAGCAGCCAAGAGACCCAGTACTTC. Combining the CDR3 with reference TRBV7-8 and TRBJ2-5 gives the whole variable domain GAGVSQSPRYKVAKRGQDVALRCDPISGHVSLFWYQQALGQGPEFLTYFQNEAQLDKSGLPSDRFFAERPEGSVSTLKIQRTQQEDSAVYLCASGEGTSSQETQYFGPGTRLLVL.

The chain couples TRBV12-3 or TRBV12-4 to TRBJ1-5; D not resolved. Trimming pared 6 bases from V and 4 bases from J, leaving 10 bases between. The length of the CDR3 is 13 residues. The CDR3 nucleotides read TGTGCCAGCAGGTCTCAGTGGAATCAGCCCCAGCATTTT. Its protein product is CASRSQWNQPQHF.

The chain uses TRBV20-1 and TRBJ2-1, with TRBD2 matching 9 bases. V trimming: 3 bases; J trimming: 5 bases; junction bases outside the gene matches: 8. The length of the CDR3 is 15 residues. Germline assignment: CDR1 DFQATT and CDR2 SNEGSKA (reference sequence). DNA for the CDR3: TGCAGTGCTAGTAACTGGCTAGCGGGAAACAATGAGCAGTTCTTC. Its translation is CSASNWLAGNNEQFF.

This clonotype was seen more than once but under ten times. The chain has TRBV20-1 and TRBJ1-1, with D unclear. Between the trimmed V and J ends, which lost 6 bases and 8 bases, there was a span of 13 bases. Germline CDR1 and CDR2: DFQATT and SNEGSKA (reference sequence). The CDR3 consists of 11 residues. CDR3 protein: CSASWEVEAFF. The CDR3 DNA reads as TGCAGTGCCTCTTGGGAGGTAGAAGCTTTCTTT.